This TCR beta chain was captured in a study of blood T cell repertoires in COVID-19. Across the whole study: PBMCs, B-cell-depleted T cells, or T cells provided the cDNA or gDNA that made up the material.

Libraries were prepared by immunoSEQ multiplex PCR; TCRdb keeps only in-frame clonotypes and omits some of them. The sample yields about 490,000 clones, roughly 85% seen once. This CDR3 spans 14 amino acids. CDR1 MNHNS and CDR2 SASEGT come from the germline V gene. The V and J ends lost 0 bases and 2 bases respectively, with 5 bases between them. This receptor was taken from a human donor in a cohort sampled during active COVID-19. Sequencing was performed on peripheral blood. This sequence joins TRBV6-1 and TRBJ2-1; no reliable D call. The CDR3 region has the DNA TGTGCCAGCAGTGAAGCCAGGACCTACAATGAGCAGTTCTTC. Translated, it gives CASSEARTYNEQFF.